The clone carrying this TCR beta chain was observed a single time. Antigen unknown. Naive CD8 isolation took CD45RO-negative cells positively selected for CCR7 and excluded terminally differentiated effector memory CD45RA+ cells. Clones were read by immunoSEQ multiplex PCR, and TCRdb kept only the in-frame ones, dropping some. The sample contains around 550,000 clones, roughly 96% of which appear only once. The sample originates from a study of shared clonotypes between healthy human individuals. Turning to the study itself: Contributing individuals were two females and a few males aged 18 to 49. Each donor's CD8 memory used one plate, CD8 naive two, each CD4 subset three.

The study, taken as a whole, reports: A few donors had about 5.1% of their naive CD4 clonotypes in common.

Germline CDR1 is GTSNPN and CDR2 is SVGIG (reference sequence). V was trimmed by 0 bases and J by 8 bases, leaving 5 bases between them. This CDR3 comprises 11 residues. This TCR was recovered from a woman under 40 in good health. The V gene is TRBV30, the J gene TRBJ2-1; D call uncertain. The sample consisted of naive CD8+ T cells sorted from blood. DNA for the CDR3: TGTGCCTGGAGTGTTGTTGATGAGCAGTTCTTC. It codes for CAWSVVDEQFF.